These T cell receptor beta chains were read from a single sample in a study of cytomegalovirus exposure and HLA in healthy donors. Produced via immunoSEQ multiplex PCR; TCRdb's table is partial and in-frame only. The sample holds about 93,000 clones, over 75% seen once. The sample was PBMCs. These receptors originate from a man aged 45-65 years in good health and CMV-seronegative. The CDR3 runs from the conserved cysteine through the conserved F or W. D genes are given only for firm matches. The listing skips clone size in some rows; elsewhere it reads once, few, many or a size class.

abundance | j_gene | d_gene | len | v_gene | CDR3nt | CDR3aa
NA | TRBJ1-5 | NA | 17 | TRBV19 | TGTGCCAGTAGTATGGAGACACCGGGGGTGGGCAATCAGCCCCAGCATTTT | CASSMETPGVGNQPQHF
NA | TRBJ2-4 | TRBD2 | 13 | TRBV6-5 | TGTGCCAGCAGTCCCCCCGGGGGGGGCATTCAGTACTTC | CASSPPGGGIQYF
NA | TRBJ2-7 | NA | 12 | TRBV6-1 | TGTGCCAGCAGTGCGAGATATAGCTCGCAGTACTTC | CASSARYSSQYF
NA | TRBJ1-5 | TRBD1 | 13 | TRBV7-2 | TGTGCCAGCAGCTTAAGACAGGGGGCCTTTCAGCATTTT | CASSLRQGAFQHF
NA | TRBJ2-7 | NA | 14 | TRBV5-6 | TGTGCCAGCAGCTTAGGCGGGGTATCCTACGAGCAGTACTTC | CASSLGGVSYEQYF
NA | TRBJ2-3 | TRBD2 | 16 | TRBV7-8 | TGTGCCAGCAGCTTAGCGGCGGGAGAGGGCACAGATACGCAGTATTTT | CASSLAAGEGTDTQYF
NA | TRBJ2-1 | NA | 15 | TRBV6-5 | TGTGCCAGCCGCGGAACAACAGGCAAGGGTAATGAGCAGTTCTTC | CASRGTTGKGNEQFF
NA | TRBJ2-3 | TRBD2 | 16 | TRBV25-1 | TGTGCCAGCAGTGAAGGCCTAGCGGGGATCACAGATACGCAGTATTTT | CASSEGLAGITDTQYF
NA | TRBJ2-2 | NA | 12 | TRBV19 | TGTGCCAGTACCGAGGGCCCCGGGGAGCTGTTTTTT | CASTEGPGELFF
NA | TRBJ2-7 | TRBD2 | 15 | TRBV27 | TGTGCCAGCAGCCTTAGCGGGAGGGCCTGGGACGAGCAGTACTTC | CASSLSGRAWDEQYF
few | TRBJ2-1 | TRBD2 | 17 | TRBV10-2 | TGCGCCAGCAGTGAGTCCCCTAGCGGGAGTACCTACAATGAGCAGTTCTTC | CASSESPSGSTYNEQFF
NA | TRBJ2-5 | TRBD1 | 11 | TRBV2 | TGTGCCAGCCAAGGGGGGACAGGGTGGTACTTC | CASQGGTGWYF
NA | TRBJ2-3 | NA | 15 | TRBV30 | TGTGCCTGGAGCTTCAGCAGCGGCTACACAGATACGCAGTATTTT | CAWSFSSGYTDTQYF
NA | TRBJ2-4 | TRBD2 | 21 | TRBV5-1 | TGCGCCAGCAGCTTGGGAGGCCTAGCGGGAGAAGTTGGAGATGCCAAAAACATTCAGTACTTC | CASSLGGLAGEVGDAKNIQYF
once | TRBJ1-5 | NA | 13 | TRBV29-1 | TGCAGCGCTACTCCGGGACAAGGGCAGCCCCAGCATTTT | CSATPGQGQPQHF
NA | TRBJ2-1 | TRBD2 | 18 | TRBV19 | TGTGCCAGTAGTATCCCCCGACTAGCGGGAGTGAACTACAATGAGCAGTTCTTC | CASSIPRLAGVNYNEQFF
NA | TRBJ1-2 | NA | 12 | TRBV5-4 | TGTGCCAGCAGCTTGGAGAGCTATGGCTACACCTTC | CASSLESYGYTF
NA | TRBJ2-6 | NA | 19 | TRBV5-1 | TGCGCCAGCAGCTTGGCCCCCGGGACTTCCAGCTCTGGGGCCAACGTCCTGACTTTC | CASSLAPGTSSSGANVLTF
NA | TRBJ1-4 | TRBD1 | 14 | TRBV6-6 | TGTGCCAGCACCAAGACAGGGGCTAATGAAAAACTGTTTTTT | CASTKTGANEKLFF
NA | TRBJ2-7 | TRBD1 | 15 | TRBV9 | TGTGCCAGCAGCGTAGAGGGGACAGGGGCGGACGAGCAGTACTTC | CASSVEGTGADEQYF
once | TRBJ2-1 | TRBD1 | 15 | TRBV5-8 | TGTGCCAGCAGCCGGCCCGGGACAGGGACCAATGAGCAGTTCTTC | CASSRPGTGTNEQFF
few | TRBJ2-7 | TRBD2 | 13 | TRBV6-1 | TGTGCCAGCAGCAGCGGGGTCATAAGCGAGCAGTACTTC | CASSSGVISEQYF
once | TRBJ2-7 | NA | 15 | TRBV18 | TGTGCCAGCTCACCCGGCTGGCAGGAGGCTTACGAGCAGTACTTC | CASSPGWQEAYEQYF
NA | TRBJ2-1 | NA | 16 | TRBV5-1 | TGCGCCAGCAGCTTACGACAGATTTTCACCTACAATGAGCAGTTCTTC | CASSLRQIFTYNEQFF
NA | TRBJ1-2 | TRBD1 | 15 | TRBV6-5 | TGTGCCAGCAGGGGAACGGACAGGCTATTTGATGGCTACACCTTC | CASRGTDRLFDGYTF
few | TRBJ2-7 | TRBD2 | 15 | TRBV2 | TGTGCCAGCAGTGAAGGCCTAGCGGGGTCCTACGAGCAGTACTTC | CASSEGLAGSYEQYF
NA | TRBJ2-3 | TRBD1 | 16 | TRBV19 | TGTGCCAGTAGTATGGAAAGGACAGGGATGGTAGATACGCAGTATTTT | CASSMERTGMVDTQYF
NA | TRBJ2-1 | NA | 14 | TRBV15 | TGTGCCACCAGCAGAGCCGATGCTAGCTATGAGCAGTTCTTC | CATSRADASYEQFF